What follows are 22 T cell receptor beta chains derived from one specimen sequenced in a study of T cells in tumors after PD-1 blockade (dated by TCRdb to the late 2010s). The time point label, as the study defines it: after anti-PD-1 therapy. The library was prepared using the immunoSEQ multiplex PCR assay. In its TCRdb copy, this immuneACCESS table keeps in-frame sequences only and misses some clones. Where compared with another copy, unresolved V genes explain less than half of these, and the others have no known cause. This sample has 23,000 or so clones in its table, and around four fifths of those were observed once. 10% to 15% of the sample is held by the ten biggest clonotypes. Sample: PBMCs, taken after anti-PD-1 treatment. These receptors were obtained from a human donor with basal cell carcinoma.

The V gene is TRBV7-8, the J gene TRBJ2-7, with TRBD1 matching 7 bases. The junction had 4 bases not matched to a gene; V was cut back by 2 bases and J by 0 bases. The germline V gene encodes CDR1 SGHVS and CDR2 FQNEAQ. The CDR3 is made up of 15 amino acids. The CDR3 nucleotides are TGTGCCAGCAGCTTAAGACAGGGATTCTCCTACGAGCAGTACTTC. This gives the protein CASSLRQGFSYEQYF.

The chain is built from TRBV2 and TRBJ2-5; D is possibly TRBD1 or TRBD2 (6 bases each). CDR1 and CDR2 (germline): SNHLY, FYNNEI. The germline V and J ends were trimmed by 1 base and 6 bases, with 18 bases remaining between them. This CDR3 is 16 amino acids long. This CDR3 reads CASSEGGAGRLQTQYF. CDR3 DNA sequence: TGTGCCAGCAGTGAAGGGGGGGCGGGGAGGTTGCAGACCCAGTACTTC. Looking up the rest from reference TRBV2 and TRBJ2-5 gives the full variable domain: EPEVTQTPSHQVTQMGQEVILRCVPISNHLYFYWYRQILGQKVEFLVSFYNNEISEKSEIFDDQFSVERPDGSNFTLKIRSTKLEDSAMYFCASSEGGAGRLQTQYFGPGTRLLVL.

The chain combines TRBV16 with TRBJ2-4, with D possibly matching TRBD2 (6 bases). The CDR3 is 14 amino acids. Trimming cost V 3 bases and J 2 bases, with 8 bases left between them. Germline CDR1 is KGHSY and CDR2 is FQNENV. This CDR3 is CASSHGGTKNIQYF. As DNA, the CDR3 is TGTGCCAGCAGCCATGGAGGGACCAAAAACATTCAGTACTTC.

The CDR3 bases are TGTGCCAGCAGTTACCCTAGCGGGGGCCACAATGAGCAGTTCTTC. Protein product: CASSYPSGGHNEQFF. This chain uses TRBV6-5 with TRBJ2-1, with TRBD2 matching over 10 bases. This CDR3 spans 15 amino acids. V gave up 2 bases and J gave up 5 bases; unmatched junction bases: 3. Per germline, CDR1 MNHEY and CDR2 SVGAGI.

J is TRBJ1-6 and V is TRBV4-2, with no clear D. Germline V gene sequence: CDR1 LGHNA, CDR2 YNFKEQ. The CDR3 has 18 amino acids. V was pared by 0 bases and J by 9 bases, with 21 bases between. The DNA for the CDR3 is TGTGCCAGCAGCCAAGATCTAGGAGTTGGAGGGCGACTTTCACCCCTCCACTTT. Translation: CASSQDLGVGGRLSPLHF.

V is TRBV7-9 and J is TRBJ1-2; possibly TRBD1 for D (6 bases). The CDR3 has 15 amino acids. In germline, CDR1 is SEHNR, CDR2 FQNEAQ (reference sequence). Trimming stripped 2 bases from V and 8 bases from J, with 18 bases between. The CDR3 DNA reads TGTGCCAGCAGCTTAAGACAGGCTGATCCTAGAGGCTACACCTTC. Translation: CASSLRQADPRGYTF.

The V call is TRBV5-1, the J call TRBJ2-5, with D unclear. Germline assignment: CDR1 SGHRS and CDR2 YFSETQ. This CDR3 comprises 14 residues. The V end was cut by 4 bases, the J end by 3 bases, with 13 bases between. In DNA, the CDR3 is TGCGCCAGCAGCATCGGCCCGCCCGAAGAGACCCAGTACTTC. As protein: CASSIGPPEETQYF.

This CDR3 is CASSQFGLNVNTQYF. The CDR3 DNA is TGTGCCAGCAGCCAATTTGGCCTTAATGTAAATACGCAGTATTTT. This chain uses TRBV14 with TRBJ2-3; D is unclear. V was pared by 2 bases and J by 7 bases, with 16 bases between. From germline, CDR1 is SGHDN and CDR2 FVKESK. The CDR3 extends over 15 amino acids.

V and J are TRBV12-3 or TRBV12-4 and TRBJ1-2; 7 bases align to TRBD1. This CDR3 contains 13 residues. Germline trimming cut 5 bases from V and 7 bases from J; bases unmatched to any gene: 7. Written as DNA, the CDR3 is TGTGCCAGCAGTAGACCGACAGGGTCTGGCTACACCTTC. This codes for CASSRPTGSGYTF.

This chain joins TRBV20-1 and TRBJ1-3; D not certain. The germline CDR1 and CDR2 sequences are DFQATT and SNEGSKA (reference sequence). Deletions cut 3 bases from V and 4 bases from J, with 16 bases between. The CDR3 spans 15 residues. For the CDR3, the DNA is TGCAGTGCTAGTCCCTCCTTAACACCCGGAAACACCATATATTTT. It specifies CSASPSLTPGNTIYF.

This rearrangement joins TRBV19 to TRBJ2-4; either TRBD1 or TRBD2 may fit D (5 bases each). The V gene lost 7 bases and the J gene lost 7 bases, with 20 bases spanning the gap. Germline V CDR1 and CDR2: LNHDA, SQIVND (reference sequence). This CDR3 region has 15 residues. DNA for the CDR3: TGTGCCAGTACTACCCCGTTAGGGACGGGGAACATTCAGTACTTC. Translation: CASTTPLGTGNIQYF.

The rearrangement uses TRBV6-1 and TRBJ2-2, with TRBD1 matching 10 bases. The germline V gene has CDR1 MNHNS and CDR2 SASEGT. The CDR3 totals 16 residues. J gave up 3 bases and V 1 base, and 2 bases lay outside the gene matches. CDR3 sequence (DNA): TGTGCCAGCAGTGAAGGACAGGGGGCATACACCGGGGAGCTGTTTTTT. Translated, it gives CASSEGQGAYTGELFF.

V is TRBV5-4 and J is TRBJ1-4; 7 bases line up with TRBD1. The germline CDR1 and CDR2 sequences are SGHNT and YYREEE (reference sequence). J lost 0 bases, V lost 4 bases, and 6 bases had no gene match. This CDR3 comprises 16 residues. This CDR3 is CASSRTGTATNEKLFF. Here the CDR3 DNA reads TGTGCCAGCAGCCGGACAGGAACGGCAACTAATGAAAAACTGTTTTTT.

V and J are TRBV19 and TRBJ2-1; TRBD1 matches 7 bases. Germline CDR1 is LNHDA and CDR2 is SQIVND (reference sequence). The trim removed 5 bases at V and 3 bases at J, leaving 4 bases unmatched. This CDR3 is built from 14 residues. Here the CDR3 reads CASSFQGVYNEQFF. The CDR3 DNA sequence: TGTGCCAGTAGTTTTCAGGGGGTCTACAATGAGCAGTTCTTC.

The chain uses TRBV5-1 and TRBJ1-1; D call uncertain. Trimming removed 4 bases from V and 1 base from J, with 8 bases in between. The CDR3 runs 13 residues. Germline values: CDR1 SGHRS, CDR2 YFSETQ. The CDR3 region is CASSAEGNTEAFF. The CDR3 nucleotides are TGCGCCAGCAGCGCCGAGGGGAACACTGAAGCTTTCTTT. Looking up the rest from reference TRBV5-1 and TRBJ1-1 gives the full variable domain: KAGVTQTPRYLIKTRGQQVTLSCSPISGHRSVSWYQQTPGQGLQFLFEYFSETQRNKGNFPGRFSGRQFSNSRSEMNVSTLELGDSALYLCASSAEGNTEAFFGQGTRLTVV.

V and J are TRBV9 and TRBJ2-3; 7 positions match TRBD2. The germline CDR1 and CDR2 sequences are SGDLS and YYNGEE. The ends lost 0 bases at V and 0 bases at J; junction bases unmatched: 7. CDR3 size: 17 residues. The CDR3 sequence: CASSVGELAASTDTQYF. CDR3 coding DNA: TGTGCCAGCAGCGTAGGGGAGCTAGCGGCTAGCACAGATACGCAGTATTTT.

The chain is built from TRBV2 and TRBJ2-3; a possible D gene is TRBD1 (6 bases). The CDR3 runs to 15 residues. Germline V gene lookup returns CDR1 SNHLY and CDR2 FYNNEI. Trimming stripped 3 bases from V and 0 bases from J, with 10 bases between. The CDR3 DNA follows: TGTGCCAGCAGTGAGGACAGACTAAGCACAGATACGCAGTATTTT. Translation gives CASSEDRLSTDTQYF.

V and J are TRBV19 and TRBJ2-2; D uncertain. This CDR3 is 16 amino acids long. Germline loops: CDR1 LNHDA, CDR2 SQIVND (reference sequence). The germline V and J ends were trimmed by 2 bases and 5 bases, with 15 bases remaining between them. CDR3 sequence reads: CASSIMAGSGTGELFF. CDR3 nucleotides: TGTGCCAGTAGTATAATGGCCGGATCGGGTACCGGGGAGCTGTTTTTT.

V usage is TRBV30 and J usage is TRBJ2-2; no definite D call. The CDR3 has 14 amino acids. Trimming shortened V by 0 bases and J by 1 base, and 6 bases separated the two germline ends. Germline V gene lookup returns CDR1 GTSNPN and CDR2 SVGIG (reference sequence). CDR3 region: CAWSVLRNTGELFF. In DNA form, the CDR3 reads TGTGCCTGGAGTGTACTCAGGAACACCGGGGAGCTGTTTTTT.

DNA of the CDR3: TGTGCCAGCACGGGACAAGTTAACTATGGCTACACCTTC. Translation: CASTGQVNYGYTF. The chain combines TRBV2 with TRBJ1-2; weak D call: TRBD1 (6 bases). Germline CDR1 and CDR2: SNHLY and FYNNEI. The CDR3 has 13 residues. Trimming took off 7 bases at V and 1 base at J, with 10 bases between the two ends.

Here the CDR3 reads CASSRVSYEQYF. The CDR3 DNA follows: TGTGCCAGCAGCCGGGTCTCCTACGAGCAGTACTTC. The chain uses TRBV7-8 and TRBJ2-7, with D unclear. CDR3 length equals 12 residues. Germline loops: CDR1 SGHVS, CDR2 FQNEAQ. V lost 5 bases and J 0 bases, leaving 5 bases between the germline ends.

This clone has more than one count but fewer than ten. The gene calls are TRBV14 and TRBJ2-2; 7 bases fit TRBD1. The CDR3 has 16 amino acids. Losses at the gene ends were 4 bases for V and 3 bases for J; bases not matched to a gene: 8. CDR1 is SGHDN and CDR2 is FVKESK in the germline V gene. CDR3 residues: CASSPGARGHTGELFF. The CDR3 region has the DNA TGTGCCAGCAGCCCAGGAGCAAGGGGGCACACCGGGGAGCTGTTTTTT.